The next 16 T cell receptor beta chains were all read from a single sample in a study of blood T cell repertoires in COVID-19. TCRdb's copy holds only in-frame clones and misses some; the assay was immunoSEQ multiplex PCR. The sample shows about 140,000 clones, approximately 86% of them seen only once. Sequences were obtained from peripheral blood. The receptor source for this set is a woman aged 60 to 75 with acute or convalescent COVID-19.

CDR3 region: CASSPPWQSYGYTF. CDR3 in DNA: TGTGCCAGCTCACCACCGTGGCAGTCTTATGGCTACACCTTC. The rearrangement uses TRBV18 and TRBJ1-2; no definite D call. The CDR3 length is 14 residues. V was cut by 0 bases and J by 5 bases, with 10 bases left in between. Per the germline V gene, CDR1 is KGHSH and CDR2 is LQKENI. Full variable domain (remainder filled in from reference TRBV18 and TRBJ1-2): NAGVMQNPRHLVRRRGQEARLRCSPMKGHSHVYWYRQLPEEGLKFMVYLQKENIIDESGMPKERFSAEFPKEGPSILRIQQVVRGDSAAYFCASSPPWQSYGYTFGSGTRLTVV.

This clone ranks as medium-sized (0.01 to 0.1%). The chain joins TRBV6-1 to TRBJ2-2; possible D gene TRBD1, 6 bases. CDR3 size: 17 residues. Trimming took off 4 bases at V and 1 base at J, with 16 bases between the two ends. Germline assignment: CDR1 MNHNS and CDR2 SASEGT. CDR3 protein: CASSAQQGRKNTGELFF. The CDR3 DNA sequence: TGTGCCAGCAGTGCCCAACAGGGACGGAAGAACACCGGGGAGCTGTTTTTT.

This chain uses TRBV6-2 or TRBV6-3 with TRBJ1-5; 7 positions agree with TRBD1. CDR1 MNHEY and CDR2 SVGEGT come from the germline V gene. J was trimmed by 1 base and V by 2 bases; bases with no gene match: 2. This CDR3 has 15 amino acids. The CDR3 spells CASSYLGQSNQPQHF. The CDR3 bases are TGTGCCAGCAGTTACCTGGGACAGAGCAATCAGCCCCAGCATTTT.

A single count supports this clone. Other DNA sequences in the sample encode the same CDR3. The V and J genes are TRBV2 and TRBJ2-7, with 8 bases matching TRBD1. The trim removed 7 bases at V and 3 bases at J, leaving 5 bases unmatched. The CDR3 has 13 amino acids. Germline values: CDR1 SNHLY, CDR2 FYNNEI. The CDR3 sequence: CASTGTGNYEQYF. CDR3 in DNA: TGTGCCAGCACCGGGACAGGCAACTACGAGCAGTACTTC.

The chain employs TRBV5-1 and TRBJ1-2, with D possibly being TRBD1 (5 bases). Germline lookup yields CDR1 SGHRS and CDR2 YFSETQ. The V gene lost 0 bases and the J gene lost 6 bases, with 15 bases spanning the gap. This CDR3 contains 15 residues. The DNA for the CDR3 is TGCGCCAGCAGCTTGGCTTCGTCAGGGACTAATGGCTACACCTTC. It encodes CASSLASSGTNGYTF.

This chain connects TRBV7-2 to TRBJ2-2, with D maybe TRBD2 (6 bases). CDR1 and CDR2 from the germline V gene are SGHTA and FQGNSA. Deletions cut 5 bases from V and 8 bases from J, with 15 bases between. The CDR3 has 14 residues. CDR3 region: CASSLKSGEGELFF. The CDR3 DNA reads as TGTGCCAGCAGCCTAAAATCGGGGGAAGGGGAGCTGTTTTTT.

This rearrangement joins TRBV25-1 to TRBJ1-1; D call uncertain. Between the trimmed V and J ends, which lost 5 bases and 5 bases, there was a span of 9 bases. CDR1 and CDR2 (germline): MGHDK, SYGVNS. This CDR3 region has 12 residues. The DNA for the CDR3 is TGTGCCAGCAGTTTCAGCGGGACTGAAGCTTTCTTT. Translation gives CASSFSGTEAFF.

The chain combines TRBV7-8 with TRBJ2-1; possible D gene TRBD1, 5 bases. V shed 2 bases and J shed 4 bases, with 21 bases lying between them. The CDR3 extends over 18 amino acids. From germline, CDR1 is SGHVS and CDR2 FQNEAQ. The CDR3 loop is CASSLWALQGVGYNEQFF. CDR3 DNA sequence: TGTGCCAGCAGCTTATGGGCCTTACAAGGGGTGGGTTACAATGAGCAGTTCTTC.

The chain employs TRBV28 and TRBJ1-2; D gene unclear. V lost 4 bases and J 8 bases, leaving 29 bases between the germline ends. This CDR3 has 18 residues. Germline values: CDR1 MDHEN, CDR2 SYDVKM. DNA for the CDR3: TGTGCCAGCAGTTCGAGAACGTGGAGGTCAGAGCGTCCACACGGCTACACCTTC. Translating it yields CASSSRTWRSERPHGYTF.

The rearrangement links TRBV19 to TRBJ1-2, with TRBD1 matching over 8 bases. The germline V gene encodes CDR1 LNHDA and CDR2 SQIVND (reference sequence). This CDR3 region has 14 residues. V shed 6 bases, J shed 7 bases, and the junction held 10 bases outside the gene matches. DNA of the CDR3: TGTGCCAGTAGCCTCCGGGACAGGCACGGTGGCTACACCTTC. It encodes CASSLRDRHGGYTF.

This sequence joins TRBV3-1 (or the pseudogene TRBV3-2) and TRBJ1-2, with TRBD1 matching 9 bases. The V gene end was trimmed by 5 bases and the J gene end by 7 bases; junction bases not matched to a gene: 8. Germline V gene data show CDR1 as LGHDT and CDR2 as YNNKEL (reference sequence). CDR3 length equals 14 residues. CDR3 sequence: CASSTRQGGSGYTF. CDR3 in DNA: TGTGCCAGCAGCACCCGACAGGGGGGTAGTGGCTACACCTTC.

The chain joins TRBV5-4 to TRBJ2-1; TRBD1 might be the D (6 bases). Germline values: CDR1 SGHNT, CDR2 YYREEE (reference sequence). The CDR3 runs 14 residues. V was shortened by 4 bases and J by 6 bases, with 14 bases between the two germline ends. CDR3 region: CASSPGQNRNEQFF. The CDR3 DNA reads as TGTGCCAGCAGCCCCGGACAGAATCGCAATGAGCAGTTCTTC. Combining the CDR3 with reference TRBV5-4 and TRBJ2-1 gives the whole variable domain ETGVTQSPTHLIKTRGQQVTLRCSSQSGHNTVSWYQQALGQGPQFIFQYYREEENGRGNFPPRFSGLQFPNYSSELNVNALELDDSALYLCASSPGQNRNEQFFGPGTRLTVL.

The rearrangement uses TRBV6-1 and TRBJ2-7, with 7 nucleotides matching TRBD1. The CDR3 is made up of 16 amino acids. J lost 2 bases, V lost 3 bases, and 10 bases had no gene match. Germline V gene lookup returns CDR1 MNHNS and CDR2 SASEGT. For the CDR3, the DNA is TGTGCCAGCAGTGACGAGAAAGGACAGGCAACCTACGAGCAGTACTTC. Translating gives CASSDEKGQATYEQYF.

The gene calls are TRBV3-1 (or the pseudogene TRBV3-2) and TRBJ1-6; the D is unclear. The CDR3 runs to 13 residues. CDR1 and CDR2 (germline): LGHDT, YNNKEL (reference sequence). Between the trimmed V and J ends, which lost 2 bases and 5 bases, there was a span of 4 bases. The CDR3 here is CASSQTNNSPLHF. CDR3 sequence (DNA): TGTGCCAGCAGCCAAACTAATAATTCACCCCTCCACTTT.

The chain employs TRBV7-3 and TRBJ1-6, with a weak D call TRBD1 (5 bases). The CDR3 loop spans 15 amino acids. Deletions cut 5 bases from V and 8 bases from J, with 16 bases between. The germline V gene has CDR1 SGHTA and CDR2 FQGTGA. This CDR3 is CASSLDGAPDSPLHF. DNA for the CDR3: TGTGCCAGCAGCCTCGATGGGGCCCCCGATTCACCCCTCCACTTT.

Of note for this clone: Distinct nucleotide sequences in the sample also encode this CDR3. The chain uses TRBV5-1 and TRBJ1-1; D gene ambiguous. Trimming pared 0 bases from V and 1 base from J, leaving 4 bases between. This CDR3 spans 13 amino acids. CDR1 and CDR2 from the germline V gene are SGHRS and YFSETQ. The CDR3 nucleotides are TGCGCCAGCAGCTTGGGCGGGAACACTGAAGCTTTCTTT. Protein: CASSLGGNTEAFF.